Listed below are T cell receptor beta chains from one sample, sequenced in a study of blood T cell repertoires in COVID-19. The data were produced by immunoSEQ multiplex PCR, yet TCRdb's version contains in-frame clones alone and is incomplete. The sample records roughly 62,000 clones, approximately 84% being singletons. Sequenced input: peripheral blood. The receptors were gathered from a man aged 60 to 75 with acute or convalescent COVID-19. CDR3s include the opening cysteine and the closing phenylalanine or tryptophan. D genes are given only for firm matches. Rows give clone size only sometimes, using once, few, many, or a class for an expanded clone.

CDR3: CASSLSGTGADQPQHF
DNA: TGTGCCAGCAGCTTGTCTGGGACAGGGGCTGATCAGCCCCAGCATTTT
J: TRBJ1-5
V: TRBV5-4
size: NA
D: TRBD1

CDR3: CASSPPGGFRTDTQYF
DNA: TGTGCCAGCAGCCCTCCGGGAGGGTTTCGGACAGATACGCAGTATTTT
J: TRBJ2-3
V: TRBV14
size: NA
D: TRBD2

CDR3: CASSPGQEHNEQFF
DNA: TGCGCCAGCAGCCCGGGACAGGAGCACAATGAGCAGTTCTTC
J: TRBJ2-1
V: TRBV5-1
size: NA
D: TRBD1

CDR3: CASSLPLTKGYTF
DNA: TGTGCCAGCAGCCTTCCCCTTACAAAGGGCTACACCTTC
J: TRBJ1-2
V: TRBV27
size: NA
D: NA

CDR3: CASSLGQGHTEAFF
DNA: TGTGCCAGCTCACTTGGACAGGGTCACACTGAAGCTTTCTTT
J: TRBJ1-1
V: TRBV18
size: NA
D: TRBD1

CDR3: CASSRFGRSSYNSPLHF
DNA: TGTGCCAGTAGTAGGTTTGGCCGGAGCTCCTATAATTCACCCCTCCACTTT
J: TRBJ1-6
V: TRBV19
size: NA
D: NA

CDR3: CASNPDGEDGYTF
DNA: TGTGCCAGTAACCCGGACGGGGAAGATGGCTACACCTTC
J: TRBJ1-2
V: TRBV19
size: NA
D: NA

CDR3: CASSLSGQTGGNTIYF
DNA: TGTGCCAGCTCACTGTCGGGACAAACGGGAGGAAACACCATATATTTT
J: TRBJ1-3
V: TRBV18
size: NA
D: NA

CDR3: CASSQGLPPSGELFF
DNA: TGCGCCAGCAGCCAGGGGCTGCCACCTTCCGGGGAGCTGTTTTTT
J: TRBJ2-2
V: TRBV5-1
size: NA
D: NA

CDR3: CASSVGRAGGLTDTQYF
DNA: TGTGCCAGCAGCGTAGGCAGGGCGGGGGGGCTGACAGATACGCAGTATTTT
J: TRBJ2-3
V: TRBV9
size: NA
D: TRBD2

CDR3: CASSSRLAGGYEQYF
DNA: TGTGCCAGCAGCTCCAGACTAGCTGGGGGATACGAGCAGTACTTC
J: TRBJ2-7
V: TRBV6-5
size: NA
D: TRBD2

CDR3: CASSADRISGANVLTF
DNA: TGTGCCAGCAGCGCAGACAGGATCTCTGGGGCCAACGTCCTGACTTTC
J: TRBJ2-6
V: TRBV14
size: NA
D: NA

CDR3: CASSYFGRDTEAFF
DNA: TGTGCCAGCAGTTACTTCGGGAGGGACACTGAAGCTTTCTTT
J: TRBJ1-1
V: TRBV6-6
size: NA
D: NA

CDR3: CASSLDTGTGELFF
DNA: TGTGCCAGCAGTCTAGACACAGGCACCGGGGAGCTGTTTTTT
J: TRBJ2-2
V: TRBV6-5
size: NA
D: NA

CDR3: CASSAGTVHQPQHF
DNA: TGTGCCAGCAGCGCGGGGACAGTCCATCAGCCCCAGCATTTT
J: TRBJ1-5
V: TRBV5-6
size: NA
D: TRBD1

CDR3: CASSLVGARDEKLFF
DNA: TGTGCCAGCAGCTTAGTGGGGGCCAGGGATGAAAAACTGTTTTTT
J: TRBJ1-4
V: TRBV7-9
size: once
D: NA

CDR3: CASSQEGQGTDTQYF
DNA: TGCGCCAGCAGCCAAGAGGGCCAGGGAACAGATACGCAGTATTTT
J: TRBJ2-3
V: TRBV4-1
size: NA
D: NA

CDR3: CASSLPRRGQTSGNTIYF
DNA: TGTGCCAGCAGTTTACCCCGAAGGGGACAGACGTCTGGAAACACCATATATTTT
J: TRBJ1-3
V: TRBV27
size: NA
D: TRBD1

CDR3: CSVIPVVAGGYYEQYF
DNA: TGCAGCGTTATCCCCGTCGTCGCGGGGGGATACTACGAGCAGTACTTC
J: TRBJ2-7
V: TRBV29-1
size: NA
D: TRBD2

CDR3: CASVQGQPNSPLHF
DNA: TGCGCCAGTGTTCAGGGACAGCCCAATTCACCCCTCCACTTT
J: TRBJ1-6
V: TRBV23-1
size: NA
D: TRBD1

CDR3: CASGVAGTEAFF
DNA: TGTGCCAGCGGAGTGGCGGGCACTGAAGCTTTCTTT
J: TRBJ1-1
V: TRBV7-9
size: NA
D: NA

CDR3: CASTTLPRAGGTNEKLFF
DNA: TGTGCCAGCACCACTTTGCCGCGTGCAGGGGGGACTAATGAAAAACTGTTTTTT
J: TRBJ1-4
V: TRBV7-2
size: NA
D: TRBD1

CDR3: CASSLWVGARANTEAFF
DNA: TGTGCCAGCAGCTTGTGGGTGGGGGCCAGGGCGAACACTGAAGCTTTCTTT
J: TRBJ1-1
V: TRBV5-6
size: NA
D: NA

CDR3: CASRERGLTLSSYNEQFF
DNA: TGTGCCAGTAGAGAAAGGGGTCTCACCTTAAGCTCCTACAATGAGCAGTTCTTC
J: TRBJ2-1
V: TRBV19
size: NA
D: NA

CDR3: CASSPRTSGGSTDTQYF
DNA: TGTGCCAGCAGCCCTAGGACTAGCGGGGGTAGCACAGATACGCAGTATTTT
J: TRBJ2-3
V: TRBV7-8
size: NA
D: TRBD2

CDR3: CASSLAVNYGYTF
DNA: TGTGCCAGCAGCCTAGCAGTGAACTATGGCTACACCTTC
J: TRBJ1-2
V: TRBV14
size: once
D: NA

CDR3: CASSLNTGRDGYTF
DNA: TGTGCCAGCAGCTTAAATACAGGGAGAGATGGCTACACCTTC
J: TRBJ1-2
V: TRBV11-2
size: once
D: NA

CDR3: CASSLWEALSKPQHF
DNA: TGTGCCAGCAGTTTGTGGGAGGCCCTCTCAAAGCCCCAGCATTTT
J: TRBJ1-5
V: TRBV28
size: NA
D: NA

CDR3: CASSRDHYYEQYF
DNA: TGTGCCAGCAGCCGGGATCATTACTACGAGCAGTACTTC
J: TRBJ2-7
V: TRBV11-1
size: NA
D: NA

CDR3: CASSGTSTAYEQYF
DNA: TGTGCCAGCAGCGGGACTAGCACGGCCTACGAGCAGTACTTC
J: TRBJ2-7
V: TRBV6-5
size: NA
D: TRBD2

CDR3: CASSLAGGRNEQFF
DNA: TGTGCCAGCAGCCTAGCGGGGGGTAGGAATGAGCAGTTCTTC
J: TRBJ2-1
V: TRBV7-3
size: NA
D: TRBD2

CDR3: CASGSFPGQGAIWGTEAFF
DNA: TGTGCTAGTGGCTCCTTTCCGGGACAGGGGGCGATTTGGGGCACTGAAGCTTTCTTT
J: TRBJ1-1
V: TRBV12-5
size: NA
D: TRBD1

CDR3: CASSFTKLEGLFTDTQYF
DNA: TGCGCCAGCAGCTTCACAAAGTTGGAGGGACTGTTCACAGATACGCAGTATTTT
J: TRBJ2-3
V: TRBV5-1
size: few
D: NA

CDR3: CASSVGLAGGIYEQFF
DNA: TGTGCCAGCAGCGTAGGACTAGCGGGGGGCATCTATGAGCAGTTCTTC
J: TRBJ2-1
V: TRBV9
size: NA
D: TRBD2

CDR3: CATSKEGASISQPQHF
DNA: TGTGCCACCAGTAAAGAGGGCGCGTCTATAAGTCAGCCCCAGCATTTT
J: TRBJ1-5
V: TRBV24-1
size: NA
D: NA

CDR3: CSVEIENYGYTF
DNA: TGCAGCGTTGAAATCGAGAACTATGGCTACACCTTC
J: TRBJ1-2
V: TRBV29-1
size: NA
D: NA

CDR3: CASSLEPGGRRVGNEQFF
DNA: TGTGCCAGCAGCTTAGAACCAGGGGGCAGGAGGGTCGGCAATGAGCAGTTCTTC
J: TRBJ2-1
V: TRBV11-2
size: NA
D: TRBD1

CDR3: CASSLAQGQETQYF
DNA: TGTGCCAGCAGCTTGGCCCAGGGGCAAGAGACCCAGTACTTC
J: TRBJ2-5
V: TRBV5-4
size: NA
D: NA

CDR3: CASSQTYPAGRGGTEAFF
DNA: TGCGCCAGCAGCCAAACCTATCCGGCTGGCAGGGGAGGGACTGAAGCTTTCTTT
J: TRBJ1-1
V: TRBV4-1
size: NA
D: NA

CDR3: CATSLGQGDLGELFF
DNA: TGTGCCACCAGTTTGGGACAGGGGGACCTCGGGGAGCTGTTTTTT
J: TRBJ2-2
V: TRBV24-1
size: NA
D: TRBD1

CDR3: CATSRDRGREQYF
DNA: TGTGCCACCAGCAGAGATCGGGGTAGGGAGCAGTACTTC
J: TRBJ2-7
V: TRBV15
size: NA
D: NA

CDR3: CASSQDRSATGWSDTQYF
DNA: TGCGCCAGCAGCCAAGATCGGTCGGCGACAGGGTGGTCAGATACGCAGTATTTT
J: TRBJ2-3
V: TRBV4-1
size: NA
D: TRBD1

CDR3: CASSPPQGANSPLHF
DNA: TGTGCCAGCTCACCACCCCAGGGGGCAAATTCACCCCTCCACTTT
J: TRBJ1-6
V: TRBV18
size: few
D: TRBD1

CDR3: CASSLDWLTDRVETQYF
DNA: TGTGCCAGCAGCTTAGATTGGCTTACTGACAGGGTGGAGACCCAGTACTTC
J: TRBJ2-5
V: TRBV7-6
size: NA
D: TRBD1

CDR3: CASSVGQGSSTGELFF
DNA: TGTGCCAGCAGCGTTGGACAGGGGTCATCTACCGGGGAGCTGTTTTTT
J: TRBJ2-2
V: TRBV9
size: NA
D: TRBD1

CDR3: CAWSVGTGTYEQYF
DNA: TGTGCCTGGAGTGTGGGGACAGGTACCTACGAGCAGTACTTC
J: TRBJ2-7
V: TRBV30
size: once
D: TRBD1

CDR3: CASSVASGGYEQYF
DNA: TGTGCCAGCAGCGTAGCTAGCGGGGGGTACGAGCAGTACTTC
J: TRBJ2-7
V: TRBV9
size: NA
D: TRBD2

CDR3: CASSLGPRGQETQYF
DNA: TGTGCCAGCAGCTTAGGCCCGCGCGGCCAAGAGACCCAGTACTTC
J: TRBJ2-5
V: TRBV13
size: once
D: NA

CDR3: CASSNIQGAQYF
DNA: TGTGCCAGTAGTAACATACAGGGTGCCCAGTACTTC
J: TRBJ2-5
V: TRBV19
size: NA
D: NA

CDR3: CASRTGGVLRGYTF
DNA: TGTGCCAGCAGGACAGGGGGCGTCCTGCGGGGCTACACCTTC
J: TRBJ1-2
V: TRBV2
size: NA
D: TRBD1

CDR3: CASSRRGGLNSPLHF
DNA: TGTGCCAGCAGTAGGAGGGGCGGCCTCAATTCACCCCTCCACTTT
J: TRBJ1-6
V: TRBV2
size: NA
D: NA

CDR3: CASSIGGAGERETQYF
DNA: TGTGCCAGTAGTATAGGGGGAGCGGGGGAAAGGGAAACGCAGTATTTT
J: TRBJ2-3
V: TRBV19
size: NA
D: TRBD2

CDR3: CAIKQQGREDTQYF
DNA: TGTGCCATCAAACAACAGGGGCGGGAAGATACGCAGTATTTT
J: TRBJ2-3
V: TRBV10-3
size: NA
D: NA

CDR3: CSVEPSGGTNTGELFF
DNA: TGCAGCGTTGAACCCAGCGGGGGGACAAACACCGGGGAGCTGTTTTTT
J: TRBJ2-2
V: TRBV29-1
size: NA
D: TRBD2